This is a list of T cell receptor beta chains from one sample in a study of shared clonotypes between healthy human individuals. Generated by immunoSEQ multiplex PCR, the TCRdb table keeps only in-frame clones and is missing some. The profile shows 800,000 or so clones, around 96% of them singletons. Sequencing was performed on naive CD8+ T cells sorted from blood. These TCRs come from a man younger than 45 in good health. The CDR3 runs from the conserved cysteine through the conserved F or W. Each record gives: D gene, clone size, J gene, V gene, CDR3 length, CDR3 DNA, CDR3 protein. The D gene is left open where the match is weak. A clone size is listed for some rows: how often the clone was seen (once, few, many), or a class if it is expanded.

- | - | TRBJ2-7 | TRBV7-8 | 15 | TGTGCCAGCAGCTTAAGGGGGGGTGATCTCTACGAGCAGTACTTC | CASSLRGGDLYEQYF
TRBD1 | - | TRBJ2-1 | TRBV7-3 | 15 | TGTGCCAGCAGCTTCGGACAGGGGGCCTCCGGTGAGCAGTTCTTC | CASSFGQGASGEQFF
TRBD1 | - | TRBJ1-1 | TRBV7-9 | 15 | TGTGCCAGCAGCTCCCCCCAGGGGGCAGGAACTGAAGCTTTCTTT | CASSSPQGAGTEAFF
- | - | TRBJ2-1 | TRBV28 | 15 | TGTGCCAGCAGTTTATACCCCGACAGCTACAATGAGCAGTTCTTC | CASSLYPDSYNEQFF
- | - | TRBJ2-7 | TRBV6-1 | 13 | TGTGCCAGCAGTATTTCAAACTCCTACGAGCAGTACTTC | CASSISNSYEQYF
TRBD1 | - | TRBJ1-4 | TRBV7-8 | 16 | TGTGCCAGCAGCCTTCTTCGGACAGGGCTTAATGAAAAACTGTTTTTT | CASSLLRTGLNEKLFF
- | few | TRBJ1-2 | TRBV6-1 | 13 | TGTGCCAGCATGTATCCACCTTTGAATGGCTACACCTTC | CASMYPPLNGYTF
- | - | TRBJ2-3 | TRBV28 | 12 | TGTGCCAGCAGTTTGGGCCCGACAGCGCAGTATTTT | CASSLGPTAQYF
TRBD1 | - | TRBJ1-2 | TRBV6-6 | 15 | TGTGCCAGCAGCCATCGGACAGGGAAAGTGAATGGCTACACCTTC | CASSHRTGKVNGYTF
TRBD2 | - | TRBJ2-5 | TRBV13 | 15 | TGTGCCAGCAGCCTTGGACTAGCGGGAAGGGAGACCCAGTACTTC | CASSLGLAGRETQYF
- | - | TRBJ2-7 | TRBV4-3 | 17 | TGCGCCAGCAGCCAAGACTGGTTGGGGGCAGACAGCTACGAGCAGTACTTC | CASSQDWLGADSYEQYF
- | - | TRBJ2-5 | TRBV9 | 15 | TGTGCCAGCAGCGTAGGGGATAGCTTGGTCGAGACCCAGTACTTC | CASSVGDSLVETQYF
- | - | TRBJ2-2 | TRBV18 | 16 | TGTGCCAGCTCATCCCCCAGGGGCGCAAGCACCGGGGAGCTGTTTTTT | CASSSPRGASTGELFF
TRBD1 | - | TRBJ1-1 | TRBV4-1 | 14 | TGCGCCAGCAGCCTCCGACAGGGACCCACTGAAGCTTTCTTT | CASSLRQGPTEAFF
- | - | TRBJ2-7 | TRBV7-2 | 15 | TGTGCCAGCAGCTTAGTCTTGGGACGGGACTACGAGCAGTACTTC | CASSLVLGRDYEQYF
- | once | TRBJ2-5 | TRBV7-9 | 15 | TGTGCCAGCAGGGAATCCGGGCCTGGGGGAGAGACCCAGTACTTC | CASRESGPGGETQYF
- | - | TRBJ2-7 | TRBV7-8 | 15 | TGTGCCAGCAGCTTACACCAGGGCACCTTTTACGAGCAGTACTTC | CASSLHQGTFYEQYF
TRBD2 | once | TRBJ2-1 | TRBV7-8 | 15 | TGTGCCAGCAGATCCTTAGCGGGAGGGAACAATGAGCAGTTCTTC | CASRSLAGGNNEQFF
TRBD2 | - | TRBJ2-3 | TRBV27 | 17 | TGTGCCAGCAGTCGGCTAGCGGGAGAACGGGGCACAGATACGCAGTATTTT | CASSRLAGERGTDTQYF
- | - | TRBJ2-1 | TRBV4-3 | 17 | TGCGCCAGCAGCCAAGATCGGGGTCGCTTCGGGGTCAATGAGCAGTTCTTC | CASSQDRGRFGVNEQFF
- | - | TRBJ1-5 | TRBV7-8 | 14 | TGTGCCAGCAGCTGGTTGGACAGTAATCAGCCCCAGCATTTT | CASSWLDSNQPQHF
- | - | TRBJ1-4 | TRBV28 | 16 | TGTGCCAGCAGATTCCTTAGAGGGGGGTCCGATGAAAAACTGTTTTTT | CASRFLRGGSDEKLFF
- | - | TRBJ1-1 | TRBV29-1 | 11 | TGCAGCGTTGAGAGAAACACTGAAGCTTTCTTT | CSVERNTEAFF
- | - | TRBJ2-7 | TRBV6-5 | 16 | TGTGCCAGCAGTTACCAACAGGGTTTGGGCACCTACGAGCAGTACTTC | CASSYQQGLGTYEQYF
- | - | TRBJ2-5 | TRBV27 | 15 | TGTGCCAGCAGTTTCGGCGGCAGGATTCAAGAGACCCAGTACTTC | CASSFGGRIQETQYF
TRBD1 | - | TRBJ1-3 | TRBV9 | 15 | TGTGCCAGCTCCGGGACAGGCTCCAGCTGGGACACCATATATTTT | CASSGTGSSWDTIYF
- | - | TRBJ2-1 | TRBV15 | 18 | TGTGCCACCAGCCCTTCGGGCAGACAGTTTGGCGTAAACAATGAGCAGTTCTTC | CATSPSGRQFGVNNEQFF
TRBD2 | once | TRBJ2-5 | TRBV11-2 | 18 | TGTGCCAGCAGCTTGCGATCCGGGACTAGCGGGGGAGGGGAGACCCAGTACTTC | CASSLRSGTSGGGETQYF
- | - | TRBJ1-1 | TRBV30 | 14 | TGTGCCTGGAGTGAAACATCTTCTGCGACTGAAGCTTTCTTT | CAWSETSSATEAFF
TRBD2 | - | TRBJ2-3 | TRBV9 | 15 | TGTGCCAGCAGCGTATACGGGAGGGGTGCAGATACGCAGTATTTT | CASSVYGRGADTQYF
- | - | TRBJ1-1 | TRBV27 | 14 | TGTGCCAGCAGTTTAACCAGCCCGAACACTGAAGCTTTCTTT | CASSLTSPNTEAFF
- | - | TRBJ2-6 | TRBV7-2 | 16 | TGTGCCAGCAGCTTAGCCAGCTTCTCTGGGGCCAACGTCCTGACTTTC | CASSLASFSGANVLTF
- | few | TRBJ2-1 | TRBV9 | 12 | TGTGCCAGCAGCGTAGAGGGTAATGAGCAGTTCTTC | CASSVEGNEQFF
TRBD1 | - | TRBJ2-5 | TRBV6-1 | 15 | TGTGCCAGCACCACAAACCCGGACAGGGCTGAGACCCAGTACTTC | CASTTNPDRAETQYF
- | - | TRBJ2-1 | TRBV7-9 | 17 | TGTGCCAGCAGCCCTCCCGAGGTTGGACTCTCCTACAATGAGCAGTTCTTC | CASSPPEVGLSYNEQFF
- | - | TRBJ2-7 | TRBV13 | 14 | TGTGCCAGTACCCTAACCGAGACAACCTACGAGCAGTACTTC | CASTLTETTYEQYF
TRBD2 | - | TRBJ2-7 | TRBV7-2 | 15 | TGTGCCAGCAGCTTAGCGGCGGGAGGGACTTACGAGCAGTACTTC | CASSLAAGGTYEQYF
- | - | TRBJ1-4 | TRBV2 | 14 | TGTGCCAGCCTACAACAGGGAGTCTATGAAAAACTGTTTTTT | CASLQQGVYEKLFF
- | - | TRBJ2-1 | TRBV27 | 13 | TGTGCCAGCAGTTTGCTCGGAGACAATGAGCAGTTCTTC | CASSLLGDNEQFF
- | - | TRBJ2-1 | TRBV27 | 13 | TGTGCCAGCAGTCAGGACGGGGGCGATGAGCAGTTCTTC | CASSQDGGDEQFF
- | - | TRBJ2-2 | TRBV4-1 | 15 | TGCGCCAGCAGCCGACTCGGCGGGGCGGCCGGGGAGCTGTTTTTT | CASSRLGGAAGELFF
- | - | TRBJ2-7 | TRBV15 | 16 | TGTGCCACCAGCAGAGTTCGGGGGCGGTCCTCCTACGAGCAGTACTTC | CATSRVRGRSSYEQYF
- | - | TRBJ1-2 | TRBV29-1 | 17 | TGCAGCGTTGAAGATCGATTGGGGGGCTTGATAGATTATGGCTACACCTTC | CSVEDRLGGLIDYGYTF
- | - | TRBJ1-1 | TRBV7-8 | 14 | TGTGCCAGCAGCTTAAGGGCAGGGAACACTGAAGCTTTCTTT | CASSLRAGNTEAFF
- | - | TRBJ1-1 | TRBV28 | 15 | TGTGCCAGCAGTTCGCTAGTTACTTCGAACACTGAAGCTTTCTTT | CASSSLVTSNTEAFF
TRBD1 | - | TRBJ2-7 | TRBV6-1 | 12 | TGTGCCAGCAGGACAGGGAACTACGAGCAGTACTTC | CASRTGNYEQYF
- | - | TRBJ2-7 | TRBV5-6 | 16 | TGTGCCAGCAGCTTGGCCGCGGCAGGACCAACCTACGAGCAGTACTTC | CASSLAAAGPTYEQYF
- | - | TRBJ1-2 | TRBV27 | 14 | TGTGCCAGCAGCCCCCTGGGATTACAACATGGCTACACCTTC | CASSPLGLQHGYTF
- | - | TRBJ1-4 | TRBV7-9 | 17 | TGTGCCAGCAGCTCAGGACCCCAGTGGGCAACTAATGAAAAACTGTTTTTT | CASSSGPQWATNEKLFF
- | - | TRBJ2-7 | TRBV27 | 13 | TGTGCCAGCAGTTTGGGCAGAACCTACGAGCAGTACTTC | CASSLGRTYEQYF